A selection of T cell receptor beta chains follows, all from one sample in a study of vaccination and CD4 T cells after COVID-19. TCRdb re-analysed the PCR reads in MiXCR, keeping a single row per CDR3 protein. The sample contains approximately 14,000 distinct CDR3 sequences, approximately 28% of which appear only once. No antigen has been assigned to these receptors. Material: cultured CD4+ T cells from blood. The receptors originated from a human donor with COVID-19. CDR3s include the opening cysteine and the closing phenylalanine or tryptophan. D genes are given only for firm matches. Clone size is given for some rows only: seen once, a few or many times, or a class if the clone is expanded.

DNA: TGCAGCGTTGAGGAGGGTGGGGGTTCACCCCTCCACTTT; CDR3: CSVEEGGGSPLHF; V: TRBV29-1; J: TRBJ1-6; D: -; size: few
DNA: TGTGCCAGCAGTTTAGACCAGAATAGCAATCAGCCCCAGCATTTT; CDR3: CASSLDQNSNQPQHF; V: TRBV12-3/TRBV12-4; J: TRBJ1-5; D: -; size: -
DNA: TGTGCCACCAGCAGGGACTTAGGACTAGTTGCGGACGAGCAGTACTTC; CDR3: CATSRDLGLVADEQYF; V: TRBV15; J: TRBJ2-7; D: TRBD2; size: few
DNA: TGTGCCAGCGGAACCGGGACTAGCGGGGGGACCGGGGAGCTGTTTTTT; CDR3: CASGTGTSGGTGELFF; V: TRBV7-9; J: TRBJ2-2; D: TRBD2; size: few
DNA: TGCAGTGCTCGACAGGGGGGGAATGAAAAACTGTTTTTT; CDR3: CSARQGGNEKLFF; V: TRBV20-1; J: TRBJ1-4; D: TRBD1; size: -
DNA: TGTGCCAGCAGCCTGGACAGGGTTAAAGAGACCCAGTACTTC; CDR3: CASSLDRVKETQYF; V: TRBV7-2; J: TRBJ2-5; D: TRBD1; size: few
DNA: TGTGCCAGCAGCCCAGGGGACGGTAATTCACCCCTCCACTTT; CDR3: CASSPGDGNSPLHF; V: TRBV11-3; J: TRBJ1-6; D: -; size: -
DNA: TGCAGTGCCCAACAGGGTGTGGGCGAAAAACTGTTTTTT; CDR3: CSAQQGVGEKLFF; V: TRBV20-1; J: TRBJ1-4; D: -; size: few
DNA: TGCAGCGTTGCTAGTGACACCGGGGAGCTGTTTTTT; CDR3: CSVASDTGELFF; V: TRBV29-1; J: TRBJ2-2; D: -; size: -
DNA: TGTGCCTGGGTGGGCCCGCCCTTGCTTACTGAAGCTTTCTTT; CDR3: CAWVGPPLLTEAFF; V: TRBV30; J: TRBJ1-1; D: -; size: few
DNA: TGTGCCAGCAGCCCCGGGGGGAGCTCCTACGAGCAGTACTTC; CDR3: CASSPGGSSYEQYF; V: TRBV11-3; J: TRBJ2-7; D: TRBD2; size: -
DNA: TGTGCCAGCAGCTTCACCCGGACGAACACCGGGGAGCTGTTTTTT; CDR3: CASSFTRTNTGELFF; V: TRBV7-9; J: TRBJ2-2; D: -; size: -
DNA: TGTGCCAGCAGTCCAGGGCTAGCGGGGATCTACGAGCAGTACTTC; CDR3: CASSPGLAGIYEQYF; V: TRBV2; J: TRBJ2-7; D: TRBD2; size: -
DNA: TGTGCCACCACCCAGCCTAATGAAAAACTGTTTTTT; CDR3: CATTQPNEKLFF; V: TRBV15; J: TRBJ1-4; D: -; size: -
DNA: TGTGCCAGCAGTTTATTAACAGACTCGGAGACCCAGTACTTC; CDR3: CASSLLTDSETQYF; V: TRBV28; J: TRBJ2-5; D: -; size: -
DNA: TGCAGTGCACTTGGACAGCCAAATCAGCCCCAGCATTTT; CDR3: CSALGQPNQPQHF; V: TRBV20-1; J: TRBJ1-5; D: -; size: -
DNA: TGTGCCAGCAGCCACGGCTCCGGCCCTGAAGCTTTCTTT; CDR3: CASSHGSGPEAFF; V: TRBV6-1; J: TRBJ1-1; D: -; size: -
DNA: TGTGCCAGCAATTCAGGCCAGGGAGGGTATGGCTACACCTTC; CDR3: CASNSGQGGYGYTF; V: TRBV12-3/TRBV12-4; J: TRBJ1-2; D: -; size: few
DNA: TGCAGTGCCGGCGACAGGGGGCGAGCCAGTCAGCCCCAGCATTTT; CDR3: CSAGDRGRASQPQHF; V: TRBV20-1; J: TRBJ1-5; D: TRBD1; size: -
DNA: TGTGCCAGCAGTTACTTGGCAGGGATCCTGAACACTGAAGCTTTCTTT; CDR3: CASSYLAGILNTEAFF; V: TRBV6-5; J: TRBJ1-1; D: -; size: -
DNA: TGTGCCAGCAGTGAAGAGTGGGATCAGCCCCAGCATTTT; CDR3: CASSEEWDQPQHF; V: TRBV6-4; J: TRBJ1-5; D: -; size: few
DNA: TGTGCCAGCAGCCGCAGAGACCGAGGACCATATAATTCACCCCTCCACTTT; CDR3: CASSRRDRGPYNSPLHF; V: TRBV5-4; J: TRBJ1-6; D: -; size: -
DNA: TGTGCCAGCAGTGAACAGGGCGGCACTGAAGCTTTCTTT; CDR3: CASSEQGGTEAFF; V: TRBV6-4; J: TRBJ1-1; D: -; size: -
DNA: TGTGCCAGCAGCGATGTAGGGGAGACCCAGTACTTC; CDR3: CASSDVGETQYF; V: TRBV11-3; J: TRBJ2-5; D: -; size: -
DNA: TGTGCCAGCAGCCCTGGACAGGGTGGGCATAGCAATCAGCCCCAGCATTTT; CDR3: CASSPGQGGHSNQPQHF; V: TRBV12-3/TRBV12-4; J: TRBJ1-5; D: TRBD1; size: -
DNA: TGCAGTGCTCCAGGACGGATGAACACTGAAGCTTTCTTT; CDR3: CSAPGRMNTEAFF; V: TRBV20-1; J: TRBJ1-1; D: -; size: few
DNA: TGCAGTGCTAGATGGTTTGCGGGGCAACAAGAGACCCAGTACTTC; CDR3: CSARWFAGQQETQYF; V: TRBV20-1; J: TRBJ2-5; D: -; size: few
DNA: TGCAGTGCTTTGCCGGGGGCCTCCTACGAGCAGTACTTC; CDR3: CSALPGASYEQYF; V: TRBV20-1; J: TRBJ2-7; D: -; size: -
DNA: TGTGCCAGCAGTGAATACTACGAGCAGTACTTC; CDR3: CASSEYYEQYF; V: TRBV6-1; J: TRBJ2-7; D: -; size: few